This T cell receptor beta chain is from a study of neurological immune-mediated disorders. TCRdb re-analysed the 5' RACE reads in MiXCR, keeping a single row per CDR3 protein. Here the sample spans roughly 57,000 distinct CDR3 sequences, 24% being singletons. CDR3 length equals 15 residues. CDR1 SGHAT and CDR2 FQDESV come from the germline V gene (reference sequence). Trimming removed 0 bases from V and 1 base from J, with 6 bases in between. Stated time point: technical triplicate 2. Sequencing was carried out using PBMCs. J is TRBJ2-2 and V is TRBV11-1, with no clear D. This TCR was recovered from a man in his 60s with HTLV-1-associated myelopathy (HAM/TSP). CDR3 protein: CASSLARRNTGELFF. The CDR3, as DNA: TGTGCCAGCAGCTTAGCGAGGCGGAACACCGGGGAGCTGTTTTTT. Using reference TRBV11-1 and TRBJ2-2 for the parts outside the CDR3, the full variable domain is EAEVAQSPRYKITEKSQAVAFWCDPISGHATLYWYRQILGQGPELLVQFQDESVVDDSQLPKDRFSAERLKGVDSTLKIQPAELGDSAMYLCASSLARRNTGELFFGEGSRLTVL.